This T cell receptor beta chain was observed in a study of blood T cell repertoires in COVID-19. The CDR3 consists of 16 residues. Germline V gene sequence: CDR1 MNHNS, CDR2 SASEGT. The trim removed 3 bases at V and 4 bases at J, leaving 9 bases unmatched. The data were produced by immunoSEQ multiplex PCR, yet TCRdb's version contains in-frame clones alone and is incomplete. The sample holds some 30,000 clones, around 90% seen once. The source material was peripheral blood. The rearrangement uses TRBV6-1 and TRBJ2-7; 10 bases match TRBD1. The clonotype originates from a human donor in a cohort sampled during active COVID-19. The donor label of this sample is uncertain. The DNA for the CDR3 is TGTGCCAGCAGTGACAGACCGGGACAGGGGATATACGAGCAGTACTTC. Amino acids: CASSDRPGQGIYEQYF.